This TCR beta chain was sequenced in a study of beta chain features in type 1 diabetes. Reverse transcription of all isolated RNA meant that expressed TCRB transcripts were sequenced. Sequencing was performed with immunoSEQ multiplex PCR; in TCRdb, only in-frame clones are kept and a portion is missing. This table has roughly 610,000 clones, 15% to 17% appearing once. Study-level findings and limits: Type 1 diabetes patients showed fewer insertions and more deletions at VDJ junctions. Because the template was cDNA, high-expressing cells might be over-represented. For patients, the naive, central memory and Treg TCRB repertoires appeared more alike than for healthy donors.

The CDR3 is 14 amino acids. Germline lookup yields CDR1 SGHRS and CDR2 YFSETQ. Unmatched junction bases numbered 8, after V lost 4 bases and J lost 4 bases. Sorted CD4+ subsets: naive, central memory, regulatory, stem cell-like memory (CD45RO/CCR7/CD25/CD127/CD95/CD27 panel). Points on this clone: Antigen unknown.

This rearrangement joins TRBV5-1 to TRBJ2-7, with 7 bases fitting TRBD1. The TCR sequence derives from a man between 18 and 35 years old in good health. Sequenced sample: naive CD4+ T cells from blood. Written as DNA, the CDR3 is TGCGCCAGCAGCCCCCCGGGACAGACTTACGAGCAGTACTTC. This sequence encodes CASSPPGQTYEQYF.